A selection of T cell receptor beta chains follows, all from one sample in a study of cytomegalovirus exposure and HLA in healthy donors. Assay used: immunoSEQ multiplex PCR; TCRdb lists only in-frame clones, some missing. This repertoire includes 40,000 or so clones. The material sequenced was PBMCs. The receptor source for this set is a man aged 25-40 years in good health and CMV-seronegative. The CDR3 runs from the conserved cysteine through the conserved F or W. The order of the fields is J gene, D gene, V gene, CDR3 protein, CDR3 DNA. D genes are given only for firm matches.

TRBJ2-2,TRBD2,TRBV13,CASSKTSGSAGELFF,TGTGCCAGCAGCAAGACTAGCGGGAGTGCCGGGGAGCTGTTTTTT
TRBJ2-7,.,TRBV11-2,CASSLDQIYYEQYF,TGTGCCAGCAGCTTAGACCAGATATACTACGAGCAGTACTTC
TRBJ2-5,.,TRBV9,CASSAGSAEQETQYF,TGTGCCAGCAGCGCGGGGTCGGCCGAACAAGAGACCCAGTACTTC
TRBJ2-5,.,TRBV15,CATSRVSETQYF,TGTGCCACCAGCAGAGTATCCGAGACCCAGTACTTC
TRBJ2-7,TRBD1,TRBV30,CAWSDEDRASYEQYF,TGTGCCTGGAGTGACGAGGACAGGGCCTCCTACGAGCAGTACTTC
TRBJ2-2,TRBD2,TRBV4-3,CASSHPSGINTGELFF,TGCGCCAGCAGCCACCCTAGCGGGATTAACACCGGGGAGCTGTTTTTT
TRBJ1-2,.,TRBV18,CASSPVQRDYGYTF,TGTGCCAGCTCACCAGTGCAGCGTGACTATGGCTACACCTTC
TRBJ2-5,TRBD2,TRBV9,CASSSTSGATQYF,TGTGCCAGCAGCTCTACTAGCGGCGCGACCCAGTACTTC
TRBJ1-5,.,TRBV28,CASSLLQGINQPQHF,TGTGCCAGCAGTTTACTACAGGGTATCAATCAGCCCCAGCATTTT
TRBJ2-1,.,TRBV18,CASSPVRTDYNEQFF,TGTGCCAGCTCACCAGTCCGGACAGACTACAATGAGCAGTTCTTC
TRBJ1-1,.,TRBV18,CASSRSEVGSTEAFF,TGTGCCAGCTCACGAAGCGAGGTTGGAAGCACTGAAGCTTTCTTT
TRBJ2-7,.,TRBV30,CAWSWEYEQYF,TGTGCCTGGAGCTGGGAGTACGAGCAGTACTTC
TRBJ1-5,.,TRBV4-1,CASSRQTTREPQHF,TGCGCCAGCAGCCGCCAAACTACGAGGGAGCCCCAGCATTTT
TRBJ2-3,.,TRBV7-2,CASAYGDTQYF,TGTGCCAGCGCATACGGGGATACGCAGTATTTT
TRBJ2-1,TRBD1,TRBV29-1,CSGSDRGSDNEQFF,TGCAGCGGATCGGACAGGGGCTCCGACAATGAGCAGTTCTTC
TRBJ1-1,.,TRBV25-1,CASSADTGPTEAFF,TGTGCCAGCAGTGCCGATACAGGGCCCACTGAAGCTTTCTTT
TRBJ2-1,.,TRBV7-9,CASSLANSGGEQFF,TGTGCCAGCAGCTTAGCGAATAGCGGCGGGGAGCAGTTCTTC
TRBJ2-1,.,TRBV9,CASSVVGGSLYNEQFF,TGTGCCAGCAGCGTAGTTGGCGGGTCGCTCTACAATGAGCAGTTCTTC
TRBJ1-1,TRBD1,TRBV6-5,CASRPGQRTEAFF,TGTGCCAGCAGGCCGGGACAGAGAACTGAAGCTTTCTTT
TRBJ2-7,.,TRBV13,CASSPEQPRDEQYF,TGTGCCAGCAGCCCAGAGCAGCCTCGGGACGAGCAGTACTTC
TRBJ1-1,TRBD1,TRBV29-1,CSFGTGEGTEDFF,TGCAGCTTTGGGACAGGGGAAGGCACTGAAGATTTCTTT
TRBJ1-3,TRBD1,TRBV30,CAWSVTHRGQGPGNTIYF,TGTGCCTGGAGTGTAACGCATCGGGGACAGGGTCCAGGAAACACCATATATTTT
TRBJ2-7,.,TRBV18,CASSPPSQQKYEQYF,TGTGCCAGCTCACCACCATCACAACAGAAGTACGAGCAGTACTTC
TRBJ1-1,TRBD1,TRBV6-5,CASSSGQGMAFF,TGTGCCAGCAGTTCCGGACAGGGCATGGCTTTCTTT
TRBJ2-2,TRBD1,TRBV5-1,CASSLVAGTGPGELFF,TGCGCCAGCAGCTTGGTTGCCGGGACAGGGCCCGGGGAGCTGTTTTTT